This passage covers 15 T cell receptor beta chains from one sample sequenced in a study of blood T cell repertoires in COVID-19 (TCRdb year 2020). Library construction relied on the immunoSEQ multiplex PCR assay. TCRdb's version of the immuneACCESS table is confined to in-frame rearrangements and falls short of the full clone set. An unresolved V gene accounts for under half of the shortfall where checked; the remainder is of unknown origin. This sample holds about 80,000 clones; approximately 78% were observed only once. Jointly, the top ten make up 30% to 40% of the sample. The sequenced material came from peripheral blood. The receptors stem from a woman in her seventies with acute or convalescent COVID-19.

The V and J genes are TRBV10-2 and TRBJ1-1, with 7 positions matching TRBD1. V lost 7 bases, J lost 3 bases, and 14 bases stayed unmatched. The CDR3 length is 16 residues. The germline gives CDR1 WSHSY, CDR2 SAAADI. CDR3 nucleotides: TGCGCCAGCACCTTGACAGGGCCCCACCCCCACACTGAAGCTTTCTTT. It specifies CASTLTGPHPHTEAFF.

This clone showed up just once. The chain joins TRBV28 to TRBJ1-3; 7 nucleotides line up with TRBD1. V lost 7 bases, J lost 2 bases, and 8 bases stayed unmatched. Germline V gene data show CDR1 as MDHEN and CDR2 as SYDVKM. The CDR3 is made up of 15 amino acids. The CDR3 spells CASIHQTGTGNTIYF. The CDR3 nucleotides read TGTGCCAGCATCCACCAGACAGGGACTGGAAACACCATATATTTT. Combining the CDR3 with reference TRBV28 and TRBJ1-3 gives the whole variable domain DVKVTQSSRYLVKRTGEKVFLECVQDMDHENMFWYRQDPGLGLRLIYFSYDVKMKEKGDIPEGYSVSREKKERFSLILESASTNQTSMYLCASIHQTGTGNTIYFGEGSWLTVV.

The chain couples TRBV2 to TRBJ1-2, with 10 bases matching TRBD1. The CDR3 length is 16 residues. Looked up from germline, CDR1 is SNHLY and CDR2 is FYNNEI. V lost 4 bases to trimming and J lost 2 bases; unmatched junction nucleotides: 7. DNA for the CDR3: TGTGCCAGCAGTGTAGGGACAGGGGCGACCAACTATGGCTACACCTTC. As protein: CASSVGTGATNYGYTF.

This sequence joins TRBV5-4 and TRBJ1-1, with 8 bases that match TRBD1. With V trimmed by 2 bases and J by 7 bases, 7 bases remained unmatched. The CDR3 length is 14 residues. The germline gives CDR1 SGHNT, CDR2 YYREEE (reference sequence). Here the CDR3 reads CASSFDRGIDEAFF. DNA for the CDR3: TGTGCCAGCAGCTTCGACAGGGGTATCGATGAAGCTTTCTTT.

In its sample, this clone was seen once. The chain couples TRBV5-1 to TRBJ2-7; a possible D gene is TRBD2 (5 bases). V lost 6 bases, J lost 3 bases, and 13 bases lay in between. Per the germline V gene, CDR1 is SGHRS and CDR2 is YFSETQ. The CDR3 consists of 13 residues. The CDR3: CASTQSAGYEQYF. DNA for the CDR3: TGCGCCAGCACCCAATCCGCGGGCTACGAGCAGTACTTC.

In this sample, this clone turned up once. V and J are TRBV18 and TRBJ2-5; 9 nucleotides agree with TRBD1. V dropped 1 base and J dropped 5; count of bases not matched to a gene: 5. The germline CDR1 and CDR2 sequences are KGHSH and LQKENI. The CDR3 runs to 15 residues. In nucleotides, the CDR3 is TGTGCCAGCTCACCACTTACAGGGGGCTCGGAGACCCAGTACTTC. Its protein is CASSPLTGGSETQYF.

The chain recombines TRBV19 with TRBJ1-5; TRBD1 might be the D (5 bases). CDR3 length: 15 residues. Germline loops: CDR1 LNHDA, CDR2 SQIVND (reference sequence). The V and J ends lost 5 bases and 3 bases respectively, with 14 bases between them. The CDR3 DNA sequence: TGTGCCAGTAGTTCTGACAGCGGGGTCAATCAGCCCCAGCATTTT. Translating gives CASSSDSGVNQPQHF.

The chain has TRBV5-8 and TRBJ2-1, with D possibly TRBD2 on 6 matching bases. The germline CDR1 and CDR2 sequences are SGHTS and YDEGEE. V dropped 9 bases and J dropped 5 bases, with 15 bases sitting between them. The CDR3 length is 13 residues. The CDR3 here is CAIKARGNNEQFF. The CDR3 nucleotides are TGTGCCATCAAAGCCCGGGGGAACAATGAGCAGTTCTTC. The full variable domain, completed using reference TRBV5-8 and TRBJ2-1, is EAGVTQSPTHLIKTRGQQATLRCSPISGHTSVYWYQQALGLGLQFLLWYDEGEERNRGNFPPRFSGRQFPNYSSELNVNALELEDSALYLCAIKARGNNEQFFGPGTRLTVL.

The rearrangement links TRBV6-6 to TRBJ2-3; D perhaps matches TRBD2 (5 bases). V was pared by 6 bases and J by 8 bases, with 9 bases between. Germline-derived CDR1 and CDR2 are MNHNY and SVGAGI (reference sequence). The CDR3 spans 11 residues. The chain's CDR3 is CASRAAGTQYF. Written as DNA, the CDR3 is TGTGCCAGCAGAGCTGCGGGTACGCAGTATTTT.

This chain connects TRBV5-1 to TRBJ1-1; tentative D call: TRBD1 (5 bases). Germline CDR1 SGHRS, CDR2 YFSETQ. V lost 4 bases and J 8 bases, leaving 12 bases between the germline ends. This CDR3 comprises 12 residues. CDR3 in DNA: TGCGCCAGCAGCGTAACAGGACCCGAAGCTTTCTTT. The encoded protein is CASSVTGPEAFF.

This clone has just one count. The CDR3 sequence is CASSQVLAGADNEQFF. The CDR3 region has the DNA TGCGCCAGCAGCCAGGTGCTAGCGGGGGCGGACAATGAGCAGTTCTTC. This chain joins TRBV4-1 and TRBJ2-1, with 10 bases lining up with TRBD2. The CDR3 consists of 16 residues. Per the germline V gene, CDR1 is MGHRA and CDR2 is YSYEKL. V lost 3 bases to trimming and J lost 5 bases; unmatched junction nucleotides: 7.

The count of this clone is one. The gene calls are TRBV6-6 and TRBJ1-2; 7 bases are a match to TRBD1. The trim removed 4 bases at V and 4 bases at J, leaving 9 bases unmatched. The CDR3 totals 15 residues. The germline CDR1 and CDR2 sequences are MNHNY and SVGAGI (reference sequence). The CDR3 here is CASSSPRQGVYGYTF. DNA for the CDR3: TGTGCCAGCAGTTCCCCACGACAGGGCGTCTATGGCTACACCTTC.

The gene calls are TRBV6-1 and TRBJ1-5; a weak D match, TRBD1 (5 bases). Germline CDR1 reads MNHNS; CDR2 reads SASEGT. This CDR3 has 16 residues. Trimming removed 1 base from V and 2 bases from J, with 12 bases in between. CDR3 sequence (DNA): TGTGCCAGCAGTGAAGGGCCAGGGCTCGGCAATCAGCCCCAGCATTTT. Translation gives CASSEGPGLGNQPQHF.

This chain joins TRBV3-1 (or the pseudogene TRBV3-2) and TRBJ2-5; 8 nucleotides agree with TRBD2. J was trimmed by 1 base and V by 2 bases; bases with no gene match: 0. The germline V gene has CDR1 LGHDT and CDR2 YNNKEL (reference sequence). CDR3 length: 14 amino acids. As DNA, the CDR3 is TGTGCCAGCAGCCAAAGCGGGGGCCAAGAGACCCAGTACTTC. This gives the protein CASSQSGGQETQYF.

The CDR3 here is CASSSGGVDYGYTF. The DNA of the CDR3 is TGCGCCAGCAGCTCTGGGGGGGTGGACTATGGCTACACCTTC. The chain is built from TRBV5-1 and TRBJ1-2; perhaps TRBD1 as D (5 bases). Per germline, CDR1 SGHRS and CDR2 YFSETQ. This CDR3 region has 14 residues. With 3 bases removed from V and 3 bases from J, the gap between germline ends came to 12 bases.